Each of the 24 T cell receptor beta chains below was sequenced from the same sample in a study of human T cells and chemical hapten exposure. Specified time point: pre-sensitization, week 0. Specified treatment: therapeutic diphenylcyclopropenone sensitization with weekly scalp DPC. TCRdb processed the RACE reads anew with MiXCR; each CDR3 protein has one entry. The sample has fewer than 140,000 distinct CDR3 sequences, 9.5% to 15% seen once. The sample in question was whole blood, obtained in connection with sensitization to the hapten diphenylcyclopropenone (DPC). All receptors come from a woman aged 50 to 60 with alopecia areata. Some clones in this sample may be carry-over from other donors' samples.

Many counts were recorded for this clonotype. V is TRBV7-9 and J is TRBJ2-1; tentatively, D is TRBD2 (6 bases). The CDR3 covers 15 residues. The germline CDR1 and CDR2 sequences are SEHNR and FQNEAQ (reference sequence). V lost 1 base and J 5 bases, leaving 12 bases between the germline ends. Here the CDR3 DNA reads TGTGCCAGCAGCTTAGGCGGGGCGTCGGACAATGAGCAGTTCTTC. Translation gives CASSLGGASDNEQFF. The variable domain in full, completed from reference TRBV7-9 and TRBJ2-1, reads DTGVSQNPRHKITKRGQNVTFRCDPISEHNRLYWYRQTLGQGPEFLTYFQNEAQLEKSRLLSDRFSAERPKGSFSTLEIQRTEQGDSAMYLCASSLGGASDNEQFFGPGTRLTVL.

This clonotype appeared a few times. The gene calls are TRBV6-2 or TRBV6-3 and TRBJ2-3; 7 nucleotides align to TRBD2. CDR1 MNHEY and CDR2 SVGEGT come from the germline V gene. This CDR3 spans 15 amino acids. J was trimmed by 6 bases and V by 8 bases; bases with no gene match: 14. Written as DNA, the CDR3 is TGTGCCAGCGCCATGGGATCTCGCGGGAGCGATACGCAGTATTTT. It codes for CASAMGSRGSDTQYF.

The V call is TRBV7-2, the J call TRBJ2-3, with TRBD1 identical over 7 bases. Germline V lookup: CDR1 SGHTA, CDR2 FQGNSA. The CDR3 runs to 13 residues. Germline trimming cut 5 bases from V and 4 bases from J; bases unmatched to any gene: 3. The CDR3 here is CASSQQGPDTQYF. In DNA, the CDR3 is TGTGCCAGCAGCCAACAGGGGCCAGATACGCAGTATTTT.

This clonotype was seen many times. The V gene is TRBV11-2, the J gene TRBJ2-3; TRBD2 agrees at 9 bases. CDR1 SGHAT and CDR2 FQNNGV come from the germline V gene. The CDR3 runs 15 residues. Trimming took 3 bases from V and 3 from J; bases not matched to a gene: 4. CDR3: CASSLGSGRTDTQYF. The DNA for the CDR3 is TGTGCCAGCAGCTTGGGCAGCGGGAGGACAGATACGCAGTATTTT.

The chain combines TRBV24-1 with TRBJ2-7; 8 nucleotides align to TRBD1. The CDR3 has 16 amino acids. Unmatched junction bases numbered 9, after V lost 4 bases and J lost 2 bases. CDR1 is KGHDR and CDR2 is SFDVKD in the germline V gene. The CDR3 DNA sequence: TGTGCCACCAGTGACCACGGACAGGGAAGTGCCTACGAGCAGTACTTC. It translates to CATSDHGQGSAYEQYF.

J is TRBJ1-1 and V is TRBV2; 7 nucleotides agree with TRBD1. V lost 6 bases to trimming and J lost 1 base; unmatched junction nucleotides: 11. CDR3 length: 16 residues. The germline gives CDR1 SNHLY, CDR2 FYNNEI. CDR3 sequence (DNA): TGTGCCAGCAGCCTCCAGGGGGTCCTCGGGAACACTGAAGCTTTCTTT. Residues: CASSLQGVLGNTEAFF.

This clonotype was counted a few times. J is TRBJ1-1 and V is TRBV2; 9 bases are a match to TRBD1. Germline V lookup: CDR1 SNHLY, CDR2 FYNNEI. CDR3 size: 15 residues. V was clipped by 2 bases and J by 1 base; unmatched bases: 2. The chain's CDR3 is CASSEKGQGNTEAFF. The CDR3 DNA reads TGTGCCAGCAGTGAAAAGGGACAGGGGAACACTGAAGCTTTCTTT.

The chain uses TRBV7-2 and TRBJ2-6; unclear D gene. CDR3 length equals 16 residues. Trimming left V 2 bases short and J 0 bases short, with 8 bases between. Germline CDR1 is SGHTA and CDR2 is FQGNSA. The CDR3 sequence: CASSLMINSGANVLTF. As DNA, the CDR3 is TGTGCCAGCAGCTTAATGATCAACTCTGGGGCCAACGTCCTGACTTTC.

V gene TRBV4-2 combines with J gene TRBJ1-2; D gene uncertain. CDR3 length: 14 residues. Germline V CDR1 and CDR2: LGHNA, YNFKEQ. The ends were cut back, 1 base at V and 4 bases at J, with 10 bases in the middle. The CDR3, as DNA: TGTGCCAGCAGCCAAGGTCAGGACCTCTATGGCTACACCTTC. Its protein is CASSQGQDLYGYTF.

V is TRBV5-1 and J is TRBJ2-7; D gene uncertain. This CDR3 has 13 residues. Germline V gene sequence: CDR1 SGHRS, CDR2 YFSETQ. Trimming removed 4 bases from V and 2 bases from J, with 10 bases in between. This chain's CDR3 is CASSHDRTYEQYF. In DNA form, the CDR3 reads TGCGCCAGCAGCCACGACCGTACCTACGAGCAGTACTTC.

The CDR3 bases are TGTGCCAGCAATCCCGGGACTTACTACTCCGAGCAGTACTTC. It encodes CASNPGTYYSEQYF. This chain links TRBV28 with TRBJ2-7; the D gene is possibly TRBD2 (6 bases). Per germline, CDR1 MDHEN and CDR2 SYDVKM. Trimming pared 7 bases from V and 6 bases from J, leaving 19 bases between. This CDR3 is 14 amino acids long.

This clonotype was counted many times. The rearrangement links TRBV20-1 to TRBJ2-7; no definite D call. The CDR3 runs 11 residues. The germline gives CDR1 DFQATT, CDR2 SNEGSKA (reference sequence). Trimming pared 5 bases from V and 3 bases from J, leaving 8 bases between. The CDR3 region has the DNA TGCAGTGCTCCAGACTTCTACGAGCAGTACTTC. It translates to CSAPDFYEQYF.

This clonotype occurred a few times. The chain is built from TRBV10-3 and TRBJ2-4; D gene uncertain. The CDR3 is 15 amino acids. Germline V gene sequence: CDR1 ENHRY, CDR2 SYGVKD. V was trimmed by 3 bases and J by 1 base, leaving 10 bases between them. CDR3 in DNA: TGTGCCATCAGTGACTCCAGTGTTGCCAAAAACATTCAGTACTTC. Amino acid sequence: CAISDSSVAKNIQYF.

The genes are TRBV7-8 and TRBJ2-7, with 8 bases lining up with TRBD2. Germline V gene data show CDR1 as SGHVS and CDR2 as FQNEAQ. The V and J ends lost 5 bases and 0 bases, in that order; junction bases with no gene match: 3. This CDR3 has 14 amino acids. The CDR3 protein is CASSLSGISYEQYF. The CDR3 DNA is TGTGCCAGCAGCCTTAGCGGGATCTCCTACGAGCAGTACTTC.

This clonotype has a handful of counts. V and J are TRBV2 and TRBJ2-2; D perhaps matches TRBD1 (6 bases). Trimming left V 6 bases short and J 2 bases short, with 16 bases between. This CDR3 has 16 residues. Germline V gene sequence: CDR1 SNHLY, CDR2 FYNNEI. CDR3 sequence (DNA): TGTGCCAGCAGCGGTCAGGGGCCACTCAACACCGGGGAGCTGTTTTTT. This translates into CASSGQGPLNTGELFF.

The rearrangement uses TRBV27 and TRBJ1-1; weak D call: TRBD1 (6 bases). The germline V and J ends were trimmed by 6 bases and 1 base, with 15 bases remaining between them. CDR3 length: 15 amino acids. In germline, CDR1 is MNHEY, CDR2 SMNVEV (reference sequence). CDR3 sequence: CASRPTGLSNTEAFF. In DNA form, the CDR3 reads TGTGCCAGCAGGCCGACAGGTCTCTCGAACACTGAAGCTTTCTTT.

The chain recombines TRBV4-3 with TRBJ1-1; TRBD1 is a possible D gene (5 bases). Germline loops: CDR1 LGHNA, CDR2 YSLEER. This CDR3 has 11 residues. The V and J ends lost 6 bases and 10 bases respectively, with 12 bases between them. The CDR3 DNA reads as TGCGCCAGCAGTGCCTTGGGGCGAGCTTTCTTT. Its translation: CASSALGRAFF.

In this sample, this clonotype turned up a few times. The rearrangement uses TRBV13 and TRBJ2-7; D ambiguous. The CDR3 has 13 residues. Per the germline V gene, CDR1 is PRHDT and CDR2 is FYEKMQ (reference sequence). Trimming cost V 4 bases and J 3 bases, with 10 bases left between them. The CDR3 coding sequence is TGTGCCAGCAGCTCAGACGGCGGCTACGAGCAGTACTTC. Translation: CASSSDGGYEQYF.

The gene calls are TRBV20-1 and TRBJ1-5; 11 bases match TRBD1. The length of the CDR3 is 13 residues. Unmatched junction bases numbered 1, after V lost 3 bases and J lost 6 bases. Germline CDR1 and CDR2: DFQATT and SNEGSKA (reference sequence). CDR3 coding DNA: TGCAGTGCTAGGGGGACAGGGGGTCAGCCCCAGCATTTT. Translation gives CSARGTGGQPQHF.

The chain is built from TRBV6-1 and TRBJ2-3; D unresolved. The CDR3 consists of 11 residues. V was pared by 7 bases and J by 7 bases, with 9 bases between. The germline V gene encodes CDR1 MNHNS and CDR2 SASEGT. CDR3 nucleotide sequence: TGTGCCAGCACTATCGAAAATACGCAGTATTTT. Encoded protein: CASTIENTQYF.

This clonotype was counted only a few times. V gene TRBV5-1 combines with J gene TRBJ2-3, with a tentative D call TRBD1 (7 bases). The CDR3 runs to 16 residues. The V and J ends lost 2 bases and 6 bases respectively, with 19 bases between them. CDR1 and CDR2 from the germline V gene are SGHRS and YFSETQ. The CDR3 here is CASSFGGGGWEDTQYF. The CDR3 region has the DNA TGCGCCAGCAGCTTCGGCGGAGGGGGCTGGGAGGATACGCAGTATTTT.

There are many counts of this clonotype. The V and J genes are TRBV12-3 or TRBV12-4 and TRBJ2-7; a weak D match, TRBD1 (5 bases). The CDR3 spans 13 residues. Trimming took 6 bases from V and 3 from J, leaving 12 bases between them. The CDR3 here is CASSPKGFYEQYF. The CDR3 DNA is TGTGCCAGCAGCCCTAAGGGGTTCTACGAGCAGTACTTC.

V gene TRBV7-2 combines with J gene TRBJ1-1, with 8 bases matching TRBD1. V gave up 4 bases and J gave up 0 bases; unmatched junction bases: 7. CDR3 length: 16 residues. The V gene's germline CDR1 is SGHTA and CDR2 FQGNSA. The CDR3 protein is CASSSRSTGVNTEAFF. As DNA, the CDR3 is TGTGCCAGCAGCTCGAGGTCGACAGGGGTGAACACTGAAGCTTTCTTT.

This chain uses TRBV24-1 with TRBJ2-1, with no clear D. V was cut by 5 bases and J by 6 bases, with 10 bases left in between. Germline lookup yields CDR1 KGHDR and CDR2 SFDVKD. The CDR3 has 13 amino acids. The CDR3 protein is CATSATDRNEQFF. Here the CDR3 DNA reads TGTGCCACCAGTGCAACAGATCGCAATGAGCAGTTCTTC.